The clone carrying this T cell receptor beta chain was observed a single time. These data originate in a study of blood T cell repertoires in COVID-19. Study-level information: Nucleic acid was either cDNA or gDNA, and it came from T cells, B-cell-depleted T cells, or PBMCs.

Recruits, aged about 18 to 89 years, lived in 24 US areas. The germline V gene has CDR1 MNHEY and CDR2 SVGEGT. This CDR3 spans 14 amino acids. Trimming stripped 5 bases from V and 8 bases from J, with 19 bases between. Produced via immunoSEQ multiplex PCR; TCRdb's table is partial and in-frame only. Of fewer than 350,000 clones listed, around 90% are singletons. V gene TRBV6-2 or TRBV6-3 combines with J gene TRBJ2-7, with D perhaps matching TRBD2 (6 bases). The clonotype was recovered from a woman under 30 with acute COVID-19. Sequenced material: PBMCs or T cells enriched from blood (not recorded which). The CDR3 reads CASSPTGVRLKQYF. DNA of the CDR3: TGTGCCAGCAGTCCCACGGGGGTTCGGTTGAAGCAGTACTTC.